Reported below is one TCR beta chain. Data came from immunoSEQ multiplex PCR; TCRdb stores just in-frame clones and leaves some out. The data hold fewer than 85,000 clones, with about 87% observed a single time. This sample is drawn from a study of OX40 agonist ivuxolimab in advanced cancers. Across the whole study: Males comprised 70% to 90% of the group, whose mean age was approximately 60 years (range roughly 20 to 90).

The CDR3 contains 17 residues. CDR1 is ENHRY and CDR2 is SYGVKD in the germline V gene. Trimming took off 2 bases at V and 0 bases at J, with 17 bases between the two ends. The chain links TRBV10-3 to TRBJ2-7; D ambiguous. The TCR originated in an adult with an advanced solid tumor such as melanoma, head and neck, liver or kidney cancer. Here the sequenced sample was CD4+ or CD8+ T cells sorted from blood, taken in a trial of the OX40 agonist ivuxolimab. CDR3 nucleotide sequence: TGTGCCATCAGTGAGCCGGCATCCGATAGGGCCTCCTACGAGCAGTACTTC. It codes for CAISEPASDRASYEQYF.